A single sample is the source of the 21 T cell receptor beta chains below, sequenced in a study of OX40 agonist ivuxolimab in advanced cancers. Some clones are missing from TCRdb's copy, which holds only in-frame ones; the method was immunoSEQ multiplex PCR. This table holds 35,000 to 45,000 clones, 85% to 90% found once. The sample consisted of CD4+ or CD8+ T cells sorted from blood, taken in a trial of the OX40 agonist ivuxolimab. These receptors originate from an adult with an advanced solid tumor such as melanoma, head and neck, liver or kidney cancer.

This chain links TRBV4-1 with TRBJ2-4; TRBD2 agrees at 8 bases. V trimming: 0 bases; J trimming: 8 bases; junction bases outside the gene matches: 9. The CDR3 has 16 amino acids. Germline CDR1 and CDR2: MGHRA and YSYEKL. The DNA of the CDR3 is TGCGCCAGCAGCCAAGAATTAAGCGGGAGTGGATACATTCAGTACTTC. Translated: CASSQELSGSGYIQYF.

The chain couples TRBV15 to TRBJ2-1; D might be TRBD2 (6 bases). Per germline, CDR1 LNHNV and CDR2 YYDKDF (reference sequence). With 4 bases removed from V and 7 bases from J, the gap between germline ends came to 17 bases. This CDR3 is 15 amino acids long. The CDR3 sequence is CATSISPTGGNEQFF. CDR3 nucleotides: TGTGCCACCAGCATTTCACCAACCGGAGGGAATGAGCAGTTCTTC.

The chain recombines TRBV5-4 with TRBJ2-7; no clear D. The germline V gene has CDR1 SGHNT and CDR2 YYREEE (reference sequence). The CDR3 sequence is 14 residues long. V lost 4 bases and J lost 5, with 16 bases in between. The CDR3 DNA reads as TGTGCCAGCAGCCTCCGGGCTAGTAATCACGAGCAGTACTTC. Translation: CASSLRASNHEQYF.

The CDR3 spells CASSLGIIRETQYF. CDR3 coding DNA: TGTGCCAGCAGCTTAGGGATTATTAGGGAGACCCAGTACTTC. The genes are TRBV11-2 and TRBJ2-5; D gene uncertain. Germline CDR1 SGHAT, CDR2 FQNNGV. Trimming took 1 base from V and 5 from J, leaving 11 bases between them. The CDR3 has 14 amino acids.

The chain carries TRBV28 and TRBJ1-5; possibly TRBD1 for D (5 bases). The CDR3 is made up of 15 amino acids. The V end lost 3 bases, the J end lost 6 bases, and 15 bases lay between the germline ends. CDR1 is MDHEN and CDR2 is SYDVKM in the germline V gene. The CDR3 DNA reads as TGTGCCAGCAGTTTTCTCAGACAGAGAAGTCAGCCCCAGCATTTT. Protein: CASSFLRQRSQPQHF.

The chain uses TRBV7-3 and TRBJ2-1, with a weak D call TRBD2 (5 bases). CDR3 size: 11 residues. Trimming shortened V by 4 bases and J by 13 bases, and 11 bases separated the two germline ends. Germline CDR1 and CDR2: SGHTA and FQGTGA. The CDR3, as DNA: TGTGCCAGCAGCTCTTCGGGAACCCAGTTCTTC. This translates into CASSSSGTQFF.

The chain is built from TRBV7-9 and TRBJ2-3; D is unclear. This CDR3 contains 14 residues. The V gene's germline CDR1 is SEHNR and CDR2 FQNEAQ (reference sequence). V dropped 0 bases and J dropped 3 bases, with 7 bases sitting between them. The CDR3 loop is CASSLAARTDTQYF. The CDR3 coding sequence is TGTGCCAGCAGCTTAGCCGCACGGACAGATACGCAGTATTTT.

The rearrangement joins TRBV27 to TRBJ1-1; the D gene is possibly TRBD1 (6 bases). The CDR3 consists of 12 residues. The V gene lost 5 bases and the J gene lost 5 bases, with 9 bases spanning the gap. The germline CDR1 and CDR2 sequences are MNHEY and SMNVEV (reference sequence). The CDR3 region is CASSPTGTEAFF. For the CDR3, the DNA is TGTGCCAGCAGTCCCACAGGGACTGAAGCTTTCTTT.

The chain joins TRBV28 to TRBJ2-7, with D perhaps TRBD1 (6 bases). The CDR3 has 18 amino acids. V was shortened by 4 bases and J by 3 bases, with 25 bases between the two germline ends. CDR1 MDHEN and CDR2 SYDVKM come from the germline V gene. CDR3 DNA sequence: TGTGCCAGCAGTTATCACCTACAGGGAGCTAGCCAAGGCTACGAGCAGTACTTC. This encodes CASSYHLQGASQGYEQYF. Full variable domain (rest looked up from reference TRBV28 and TRBJ2-7): DVKVTQSSRYLVKRTGEKVFLECVQDMDHENMFWYRQDPGLGLRLIYFSYDVKMKEKGDIPEGYSVSREKKERFSLILESASTNQTSMYLCASSYHLQGASQGYEQYFGPGTRLTVT.

The chain recombines TRBV28 with TRBJ1-1; the match to TRBD1 covers 7 bases. J was trimmed by 4 bases and V by 2 bases; bases with no gene match: 4. This CDR3 spans 14 amino acids. CDR1 is MDHEN, CDR2 SYDVKM, per germline. In nucleotides, the CDR3 is TGTGCCAGCAGTTTACAGGGGGGGGTCACTGAAGCTTTCTTT. Its protein is CASSLQGGVTEAFF.

This clone occurred once. V is TRBV4-1 and J is TRBJ2-5, with 13 bases lining up with TRBD2. The CDR3 has 18 amino acids. Germline loops: CDR1 MGHRA, CDR2 YSYEKL. J was trimmed by 2 bases and V by 3 bases; bases with no gene match: 9. The CDR3 coding sequence is TGCGCCAGCAGCCATGAGGGGGGACTAGCGGGACCACAAGAGACCCAGTACTTC. The encoded protein is CASSHEGGLAGPQETQYF.

The chain uses TRBV7-2 and TRBJ1-3, with D maybe TRBD1 (6 bases). Germline CDR1 is SGHTA and CDR2 is FQGNSA. V was cut by 5 bases and J by 4 bases, with 15 bases left in between. The CDR3 contains 15 residues. CDR3 coding DNA: TGTGCCAGCAGCGCGACCGGGGGGCCCGGAAACACCATATATTTT. This translates into CASSATGGPGNTIYF.

The chain has TRBV6-5 and TRBJ2-3; no firm D call. V dropped 6 bases and J dropped 4 bases, with 5 bases sitting between them. Germline assignment: CDR1 MNHEY and CDR2 SVGAGI. CDR3 length equals 11 residues. The CDR3 DNA follows: TGTGCCAGCAGGGTCGCAGATACGCAGTATTTT. Encoded protein: CASRVADTQYF.

The rearrangement links TRBV19 to TRBJ1-2; D gene ambiguous. Germline V gene data show CDR1 as LNHDA and CDR2 as SQIVND (reference sequence). This CDR3 region has 15 residues. V lost 1 base and J lost 4, with 13 bases in between. As DNA, the CDR3 is TGTGCCAGTAGTATAGCTCAGGATTCTGTCTATGGCTACACCTTC. Protein: CASSIAQDSVYGYTF.

The rearrangement links TRBV5-1 to TRBJ2-1; no clear D. Trimming removed 0 bases from V and 4 bases from J, with 20 bases in between. Germline V gene sequence: CDR1 SGHRS, CDR2 YFSETQ. There are 18 residues in the CDR3. This CDR3 is CASSLALDGIFPYNEQFF. CDR3 in DNA: TGCGCCAGCAGCTTGGCTCTAGACGGAATATTCCCGTACAATGAGCAGTTCTTC.

CDR3 coding DNA: TGTGCCAGCAGCTTAAGTTGGCGACAGCCGTCCTACGAGCAGTACTTC. Amino acid sequence: CASSLSWRQPSYEQYF. V is TRBV11-2 and J is TRBJ2-5; possibly TRBD1 for D (5 bases). The J call may be in error: the DNA end matches TRBJ2-7 better. Germline CDR1 is SGHAT and CDR2 is FQNNGV. This CDR3 contains 16 residues.

As DNA, the CDR3 is TGCGCCAGCAGCCCCTCTTTAGCGGGAGGCTCCTACGAGCAGTACTTC. Amino acid sequence: CASSPSLAGGSYEQYF. V and J are TRBV4-1 and TRBJ2-7; 10 bases match TRBD2. With V trimmed by 4 bases and J by 0 bases, 6 bases remained unmatched. The length of the CDR3 is 16 residues. CDR1 MGHRA and CDR2 YSYEKL come from the germline V gene.

A word on this clone: One junction end does not reproduce the germline sequence, and a read error may be involved. The rearrangement uses TRBV5-5 and TRBJ1-5; 8 nucleotides agree with TRBD1. This CDR3 spans 15 amino acids. Germline V CDR1 and CDR2: SGHKS, YYEKEE (reference sequence). CDR3 in DNA: TGTGCCAGCAGCCCTAGCCCAGGGGGCAAGCAGCCCCAGCATTTT. Translating it yields CASSPSPGGKQPQHF.

The chain is built from TRBV27 and TRBJ2-7; no firm D call. V was clipped by 6 bases and J by 4 bases, with 25 bases between them. The CDR3 contains 17 residues. CDR1 and CDR2 from the germline V gene are MNHEY and SMNVEV (reference sequence). CDR3 region: CASSPNIRSVSPYEQYF. The CDR3 nucleotides are TGTGCCAGCAGCCCGAATATCAGGTCGGTTTCCCCTTACGAGCAGTACTTC.

The chain uses TRBV6-4 and TRBJ2-2; no clear D gene. The CDR3 has 14 amino acids. The V gene's germline CDR1 is MRHNA and CDR2 SNTAGT. Trimming left V 2 bases short and J 1 base short, with 5 bases between. CDR3 region: CASSDLGNTGELFF. CDR3 in DNA: TGTGCCAGCAGTGACCTGGGGAACACCGGGGAGCTGTTTTTT.

The chain carries TRBV4-1 and TRBJ2-3; TRBD2 matches at 13 bases. Germline values: CDR1 MGHRA, CDR2 YSYEKL. This CDR3 has 14 amino acids. J gave up 4 bases and V 8 bases, and 3 bases lay outside the gene matches. In DNA form, the CDR3 reads TGCGCCAGCTCCGGACTAGCGGGAGCAGATACGCAGTATTTT. Residues: CASSGLAGADTQYF.